This T cell receptor (beta chain) came from a study of PD-L1 blockade in urothelial cancer. Overall study context: Peripheral blood specimens exhibited a median yield of about 150,000 T cells.

Pretreatment and on-treatment blood mononuclear cell samples were taken, totaling between 1 and 8 time points per patient. V was cut by 0 bases and J by 3 bases, with 9 bases left in between. CDR1 and CDR2 (germline): MNHNS, SASEGT. The CDR3 sequence is 14 residues long. Generated by immunoSEQ multiplex PCR, the TCRdb table keeps only in-frame clones and is missing some. The data contain approximately 100,000 clones, over 80% of them singletons. This clonotype originated in a woman of 80 years or more with urothelial cancer. This chain uses TRBV6-1 with TRBJ2-7; a possible D gene is TRBD1 (6 bases). This sample comprised PBMCs, obtained around atezolizumab (anti-PD-L1) treatment. The CDR3 nucleotides are TGTGCCAGCAGTGAAGCGGGACAAGTCTACGAGCAGTACTTC. This gives the protein CASSEAGQVYEQYF.